A selection of T cell receptor beta chains follows, all from one sample in a study of vaccination effects on CD4 cells after COVID-19. Method: immunoSEQ multiplex PCR; TCRdb's copy keeps in-frame clones and lacks some. The table has 74,000 or so clones, over 70% seen once. These receptors' targets are unknown. The specimen was CD4+ T cells from PBMCs cultured with SARS-CoV-2 spike peptides, collected before COVID-19 vaccination. These TCRs come from a human donor who received a COVID-19 vaccine. The CDR3 runs from the conserved cysteine through the conserved F or W. A D gene is named only where the DNA matches it firmly. Some rows mark clone size as missing; the rest say once, few, many or name a class of expanded clone.

abundance: NA
j_gene: TRBJ2-1
d_gene: TRBD1
v_gene: TRBV30
CDR3nt: TGTGCCTGGAGCCCGGGACAGGGATGGCATGAGCAGTTCTTC
CDR3aa: CAWSPGQGWHEQFF

abundance: NA
j_gene: TRBJ1-1
d_gene: TRBD1
v_gene: TRBV7-2
CDR3nt: TGTGCCAGCAGCTCCTCCGATACGACAGGGTTGGTTCCTTTCTTT
CDR3aa: CASSSSDTTGLVPFF

abundance: NA
j_gene: TRBJ1-5
d_gene: TRBD1
v_gene: TRBV7-2
CDR3nt: TGTGCCAGCAGCTCGGCAATCTCAGGGGGTCAGCCCCAGCATTTT
CDR3aa: CASSSAISGGQPQHF

abundance: NA
j_gene: TRBJ2-3
d_gene: TRBD2
v_gene: TRBV4-1
CDR3nt: TGCGCCAGCAGCCAAGATAACGGCGGGGGGGCCACAGATACGCAGTATTTT
CDR3aa: CASSQDNGGGATDTQYF

abundance: NA
j_gene: TRBJ1-1
d_gene: TRBD1
v_gene: TRBV6-6
CDR3nt: TGTGCCAGCAGTTACGAGACAGGGGGCACTGAAGCTTTCTTT
CDR3aa: CASSYETGGTEAFF

abundance: NA
j_gene: TRBJ2-5
d_gene: NA
v_gene: TRBV6-5
CDR3nt: TGTGCCAGCAGCCGACAGTTCCAAGAGACCCAGTACTTC
CDR3aa: CASSRQFQETQYF

abundance: NA
j_gene: TRBJ2-1
d_gene: NA
v_gene: TRBV2
CDR3nt: TGTGCCAGCAGGGGGGGACGGATCTCCTACAATGAGCAGTTCTTC
CDR3aa: CASRGGRISYNEQFF

abundance: NA
j_gene: TRBJ1-2
d_gene: NA
v_gene: TRBV19
CDR3nt: TGTGCCAGTAGGGAAAGGGGGGGCGCTGGCTACACCTTC
CDR3aa: CASRERGGAGYTF

abundance: NA
j_gene: TRBJ1-2
d_gene: TRBD1
v_gene: TRBV5-1
CDR3nt: TGCGCCAGCAGCCCGTCCCCGGACAGGGATGATGGCTACACCTTC
CDR3aa: CASSPSPDRDDGYTF

abundance: NA
j_gene: TRBJ2-4
d_gene: NA
v_gene: TRBV6-1
CDR3nt: TGTGCCAGCAGTGAATCTTGGGGTCGGATGGCCAAAAACATTCAGTACTTC
CDR3aa: CASSESWGRMAKNIQYF

abundance: NA
j_gene: TRBJ2-5
d_gene: TRBD1
v_gene: TRBV4-3
CDR3nt: TGCGCCAGCAGCCGAAGACAGGGGCTCCAAGAGACCCAGTACTTC
CDR3aa: CASSRRQGLQETQYF

abundance: NA
j_gene: TRBJ2-6
d_gene: NA
v_gene: TRBV6-2/TRBV6-3
CDR3nt: TGTGCCAGCAGTTACCCGACCGGACGGGACCAACTGCCTGGGGCCAACGTCCTGACTTTC
CDR3aa: CASSYPTGRDQLPGANVLTF

abundance: NA
j_gene: TRBJ1-5
d_gene: TRBD1
v_gene: TRBV24-1
CDR3nt: TGTGCCACCAGTGATCCTGGGACAGGGGACGAGAACAATCAGCCCCAGCATTTT
CDR3aa: CATSDPGTGDENNQPQHF

abundance: NA
j_gene: TRBJ2-5
d_gene: NA
v_gene: TRBV2
CDR3nt: TGTGCCAGCAGGGAAGAGACCCAGTACTTC
CDR3aa: CASREETQYF

abundance: once
j_gene: TRBJ2-1
d_gene: TRBD2
v_gene: TRBV27
CDR3nt: TGTGCCAGCAGTCAGAAGCGGGGGGACAACAATGAGCAGTTCTTC
CDR3aa: CASSQKRGDNNEQFF

abundance: NA
j_gene: TRBJ2-1
d_gene: TRBD1
v_gene: TRBV5-1
CDR3nt: TGCGCCAGCAGCCCGCAACAGGGGGCGGGGTATAGTGAGCAGTTCTTC
CDR3aa: CASSPQQGAGYSEQFF

abundance: NA
j_gene: TRBJ2-1
d_gene: NA
v_gene: TRBV7-3
CDR3nt: TGTGCCAGCAGCCCCTCGCTTGGGGGGGCGACGAATGAGCAGTTCTTC
CDR3aa: CASSPSLGGATNEQFF

abundance: NA
j_gene: TRBJ2-1
d_gene: TRBD2
v_gene: TRBV6-4
CDR3nt: TGTGCCAGCAGTGTTGGTCTAGCGGGGGTCAATGAGCAGTTCTTC
CDR3aa: CASSVGLAGVNEQFF

abundance: NA
j_gene: TRBJ1-6
d_gene: NA
v_gene: TRBV7-2
CDR3nt: TGTGCCAGCAGCTTACAAGGGTCCGATGGGTCCCTCCACTTT
CDR3aa: CASSLQGSDGSLHF

abundance: NA
j_gene: TRBJ2-3
d_gene: TRBD2
v_gene: TRBV18
CDR3nt: TGTGCCAGCTCACCTCCTGCTCGGGGGGGGCAGTATTTT
CDR3aa: CASSPPARGGQYF

abundance: NA
j_gene: TRBJ1-5
d_gene: TRBD1
v_gene: TRBV2
CDR3nt: TGTGCCAGCAGTGAGGGACAGAACAATCAGCCCCAGCATTTT
CDR3aa: CASSEGQNNQPQHF

abundance: NA
j_gene: TRBJ2-5
d_gene: NA
v_gene: TRBV3-1/TRBV3-2
CDR3nt: TGTGCCAGCAGCCAAGAGGGCGGCCGAATGTACTTC
CDR3aa: CASSQEGGRMYF

abundance: NA
j_gene: TRBJ2-2
d_gene: NA
v_gene: TRBV12-3/TRBV12-4
CDR3nt: TGTGCCAGCAGTTTCAGGGTCACCGGGGAGCTGTTTTTT
CDR3aa: CASSFRVTGELFF

abundance: few
j_gene: TRBJ1-5
d_gene: NA
v_gene: TRBV6-1
CDR3nt: TGTGCCAGCAGTTCCCTTCAAAGAGATCATCAGCCCCAGCATTTT
CDR3aa: CASSSLQRDHQPQHF

abundance: NA
j_gene: TRBJ1-2
d_gene: NA
v_gene: TRBV5-1
CDR3nt: TGCGCCAGCAGCTTTGCAGGTTCGAGTTATGGCTACACCTTC
CDR3aa: CASSFAGSSYGYTF

abundance: NA
j_gene: TRBJ2-3
d_gene: NA
v_gene: TRBV5-1
CDR3nt: TGCGCCAGCAAGTGGTCTAGCGATACAGATACGCAGTATTTT
CDR3aa: CASKWSSDTDTQYF

abundance: NA
j_gene: TRBJ1-5
d_gene: NA
v_gene: TRBV12-5
CDR3nt: TGTGCTAGTGGTTTGGCATACACAGGGACTAGCAATCAGCCCCAGCATTTT
CDR3aa: CASGLAYTGTSNQPQHF

abundance: few
j_gene: TRBJ2-3
d_gene: TRBD2
v_gene: TRBV5-8
CDR3nt: TGTGCCAGCCCCGACGAAGTGGGCGCGGGGGGGCCGACAGATACGCAGTATTTT
CDR3aa: CASPDEVGAGGPTDTQYF

abundance: NA
j_gene: TRBJ2-2
d_gene: NA
v_gene: TRBV24-1
CDR3nt: TGTGCCACCAGTGATCCTAAAAGCACCGGGGAGCTGTTTTTT
CDR3aa: CATSDPKSTGELFF

abundance: NA
j_gene: TRBJ2-3
d_gene: NA
v_gene: TRBV5-1
CDR3nt: TGCGCCAGCAGCTTGGTCCCGGGGGCTGTCACAGATACGCAGTATTTT
CDR3aa: CASSLVPGAVTDTQYF

abundance: NA
j_gene: TRBJ1-2
d_gene: TRBD1
v_gene: TRBV4-1
CDR3nt: TGCGCCAGCGGCGGGACAGGGTTTGTTACGGACTATGGCTACACCTTC
CDR3aa: CASGGTGFVTDYGYTF

abundance: NA
j_gene: TRBJ1-6
d_gene: NA
v_gene: TRBV7-9
CDR3nt: TGTGCCAGCAGCTTAGCTTACAGATTTGATTCACCCCTCCACTTT
CDR3aa: CASSLAYRFDSPLHF

abundance: NA
j_gene: TRBJ1-2
d_gene: TRBD1
v_gene: TRBV5-1
CDR3nt: TGCGCCAGCAGCTTTACAGGGGAGTCGAGCTATGGCTACACCTTC
CDR3aa: CASSFTGESSYGYTF

abundance: NA
j_gene: TRBJ1-5
d_gene: NA
v_gene: TRBV5-1
CDR3nt: TGCGCCAGCAGCCCGGGGGCAAACCCCAATCAGCCCCAGCATTTT
CDR3aa: CASSPGANPNQPQHF

abundance: NA
j_gene: TRBJ1-5
d_gene: TRBD1
v_gene: TRBV7-8
CDR3nt: TGTGCCAGCAGCCCGGACAGGGGAGTAGGGAGCAATCAGCCCCAGCATTTT
CDR3aa: CASSPDRGVGSNQPQHF